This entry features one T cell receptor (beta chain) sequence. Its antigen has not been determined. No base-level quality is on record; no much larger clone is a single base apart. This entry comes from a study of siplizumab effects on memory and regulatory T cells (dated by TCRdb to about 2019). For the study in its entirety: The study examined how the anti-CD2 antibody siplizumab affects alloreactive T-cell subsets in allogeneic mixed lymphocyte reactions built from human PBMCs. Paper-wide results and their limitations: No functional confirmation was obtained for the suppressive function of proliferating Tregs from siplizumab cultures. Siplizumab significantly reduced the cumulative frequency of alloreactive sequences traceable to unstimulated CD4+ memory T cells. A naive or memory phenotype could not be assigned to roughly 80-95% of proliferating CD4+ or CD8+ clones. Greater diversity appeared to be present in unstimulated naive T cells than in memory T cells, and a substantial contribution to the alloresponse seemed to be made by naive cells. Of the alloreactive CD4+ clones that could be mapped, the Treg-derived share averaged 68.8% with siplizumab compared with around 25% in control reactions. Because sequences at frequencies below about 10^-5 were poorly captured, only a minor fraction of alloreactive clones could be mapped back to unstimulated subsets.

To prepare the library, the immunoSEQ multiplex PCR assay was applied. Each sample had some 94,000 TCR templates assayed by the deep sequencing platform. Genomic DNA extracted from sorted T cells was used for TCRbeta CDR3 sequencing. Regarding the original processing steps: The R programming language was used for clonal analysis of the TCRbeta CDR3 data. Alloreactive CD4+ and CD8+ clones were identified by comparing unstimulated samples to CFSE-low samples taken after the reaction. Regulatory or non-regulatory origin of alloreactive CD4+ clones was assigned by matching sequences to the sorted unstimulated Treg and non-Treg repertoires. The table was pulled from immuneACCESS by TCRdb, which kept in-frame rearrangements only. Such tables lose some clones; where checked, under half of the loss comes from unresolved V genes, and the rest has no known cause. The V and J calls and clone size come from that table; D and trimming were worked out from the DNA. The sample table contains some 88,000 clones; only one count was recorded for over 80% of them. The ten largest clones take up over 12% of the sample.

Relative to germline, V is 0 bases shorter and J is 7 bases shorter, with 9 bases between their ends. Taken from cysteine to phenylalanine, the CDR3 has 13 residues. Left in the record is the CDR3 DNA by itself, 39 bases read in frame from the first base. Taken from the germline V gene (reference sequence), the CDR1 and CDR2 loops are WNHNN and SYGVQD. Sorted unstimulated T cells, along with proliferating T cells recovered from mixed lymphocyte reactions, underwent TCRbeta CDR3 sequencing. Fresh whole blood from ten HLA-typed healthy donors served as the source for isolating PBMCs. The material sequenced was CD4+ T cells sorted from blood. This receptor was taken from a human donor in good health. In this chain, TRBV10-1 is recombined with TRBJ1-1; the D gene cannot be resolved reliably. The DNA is TGCGCCAGCAGTGAGTCAAGACAACTTGAAGCTTTCTTT. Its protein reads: CASSESRQLEAFF.